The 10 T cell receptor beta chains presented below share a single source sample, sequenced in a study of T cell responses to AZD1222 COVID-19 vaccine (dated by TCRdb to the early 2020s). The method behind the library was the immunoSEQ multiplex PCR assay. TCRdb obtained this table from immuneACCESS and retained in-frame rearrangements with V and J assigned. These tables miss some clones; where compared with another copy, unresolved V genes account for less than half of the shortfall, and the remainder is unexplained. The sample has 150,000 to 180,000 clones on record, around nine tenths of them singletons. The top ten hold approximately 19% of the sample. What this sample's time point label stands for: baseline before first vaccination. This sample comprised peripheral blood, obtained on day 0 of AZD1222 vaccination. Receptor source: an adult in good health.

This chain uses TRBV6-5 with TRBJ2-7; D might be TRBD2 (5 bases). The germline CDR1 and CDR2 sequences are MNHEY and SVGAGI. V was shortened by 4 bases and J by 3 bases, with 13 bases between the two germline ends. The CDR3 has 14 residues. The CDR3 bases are TGTGCCAGCAGTTCCGGGGTCCTTGGCTACGAGCAGTACTTC. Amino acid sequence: CASSSGVLGYEQYF.

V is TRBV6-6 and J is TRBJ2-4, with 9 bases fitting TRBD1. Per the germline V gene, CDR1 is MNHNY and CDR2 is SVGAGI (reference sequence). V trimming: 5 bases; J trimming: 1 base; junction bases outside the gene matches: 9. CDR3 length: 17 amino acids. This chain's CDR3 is CASSPRTGAEAKNIQYF. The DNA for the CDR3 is TGTGCCAGCAGTCCTCGGACAGGGGCCGAGGCCAAAAACATTCAGTACTTC.

The CDR3 region has the DNA TGTGCCAGCAGGGGGGGGGCAATTGGCTACACCTTC. Translation: CASRGGAIGYTF. The V call is TRBV27, the J call TRBJ1-2, with D perhaps matching TRBD1 (6 bases). Trimming stripped 6 bases from V and 7 bases from J, with 12 bases between. The CDR3 runs to 12 residues. Germline-derived CDR1 and CDR2 are MNHEY and SMNVEV (reference sequence).

CDR3 loop: CASSPIRTVGEQFF. Here the CDR3 DNA reads TGTGCCAGCAGCCCAATCAGGACAGTTGGGGAGCAGTTCTTC. V is TRBV3-1 (or the pseudogene TRBV3-2) and J is TRBJ2-1, with D perhaps matching TRBD1 (6 bases). The V gene's germline CDR1 is LGHDT and CDR2 YNNKEL (reference sequence). V was clipped by 4 bases and J by 10 bases, with 17 bases between them. CDR3 length: 14 residues.

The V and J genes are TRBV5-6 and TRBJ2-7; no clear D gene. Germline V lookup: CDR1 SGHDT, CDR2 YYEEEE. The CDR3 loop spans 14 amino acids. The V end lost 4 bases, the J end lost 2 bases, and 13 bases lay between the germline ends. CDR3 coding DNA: TGTGCCAGCAGCCCTTCCTCCGGCGCCTACGAGCAGTACTTC. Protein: CASSPSSGAYEQYF.

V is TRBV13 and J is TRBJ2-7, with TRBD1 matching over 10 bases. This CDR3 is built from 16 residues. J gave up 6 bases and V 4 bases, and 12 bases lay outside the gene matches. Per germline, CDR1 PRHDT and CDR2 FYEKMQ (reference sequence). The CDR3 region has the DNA TGTGCCAGCAGCTCCAAGGGACAGGGGCTCCTTCTCGAGCAGTACTTC. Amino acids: CASSSKGQGLLLEQYF.

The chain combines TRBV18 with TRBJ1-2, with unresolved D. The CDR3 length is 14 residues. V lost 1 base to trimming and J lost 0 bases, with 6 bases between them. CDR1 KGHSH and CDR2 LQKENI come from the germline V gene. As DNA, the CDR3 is TGTGCCAGCTCACCACGGGCAGCTAACTATGGCTACACCTTC. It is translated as CASSPRAANYGYTF.

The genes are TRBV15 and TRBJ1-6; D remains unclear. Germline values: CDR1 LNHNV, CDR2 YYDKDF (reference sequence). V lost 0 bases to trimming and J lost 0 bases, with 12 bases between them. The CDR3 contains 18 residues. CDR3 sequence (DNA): TGTGCCACCAGCAGAGATAGCAGCTATAGCTCCTATAATTCACCCCTCCACTTT. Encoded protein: CATSRDSSYSSYNSPLHF.

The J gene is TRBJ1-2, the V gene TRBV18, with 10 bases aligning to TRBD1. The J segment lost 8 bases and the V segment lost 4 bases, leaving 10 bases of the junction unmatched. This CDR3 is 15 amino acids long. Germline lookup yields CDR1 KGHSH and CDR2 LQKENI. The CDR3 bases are TGTGCCAGCTCACTCTGGGGACAGGGGACAACGGGCTACACCTTC. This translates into CASSLWGQGTTGYTF.

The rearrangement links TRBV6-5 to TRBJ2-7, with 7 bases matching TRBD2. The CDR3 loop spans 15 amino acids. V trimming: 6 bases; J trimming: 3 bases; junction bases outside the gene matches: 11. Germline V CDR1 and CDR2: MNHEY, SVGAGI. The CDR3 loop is CASRPTVGGSYEQYF. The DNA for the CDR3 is TGTGCCAGCAGGCCGACGGTTGGCGGGAGCTACGAGCAGTACTTC.